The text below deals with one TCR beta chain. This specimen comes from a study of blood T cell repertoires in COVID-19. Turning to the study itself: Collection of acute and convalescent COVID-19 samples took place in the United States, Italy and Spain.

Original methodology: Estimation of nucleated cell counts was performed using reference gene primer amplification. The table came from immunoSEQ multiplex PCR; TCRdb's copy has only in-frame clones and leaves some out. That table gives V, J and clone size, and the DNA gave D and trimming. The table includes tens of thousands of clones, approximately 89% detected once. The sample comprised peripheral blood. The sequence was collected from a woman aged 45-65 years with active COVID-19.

The CDR3 bases are TGTGCCAGCAGCCCAGGAACAGGGGGATCCGAAAAACTGTTTTTT. Protein product: CASSPGTGGSEKLFF. This rearrangement joins TRBV5-4 to TRBJ1-4, with 8 bases aligning to TRBD1. This CDR3 region has 15 residues. The V and J ends lost 4 bases and 8 bases, in that order; junction bases with no gene match: 10. Per germline, CDR1 SGHNT and CDR2 YYREEE (reference sequence). Full variable domain (remainder filled in from reference TRBV5-4 and TRBJ1-4): ETGVTQSPTHLIKTRGQQVTLRCSSQSGHNTVSWYQQALGQGPQFIFQYYREEENGRGNFPPRFSGLQFPNYSSELNVNALELDDSALYLCASSPGTGGSEKLFFGSGTQLSVL.